Here is one T cell receptor beta chain with its context. This clonotype was seen only a few times. Which antigen it targets is not known. Base-call qualities are not available, and no considerably larger clone is one nucleotide away. The library was made by 5' RACE. Instrument used: Illumina HiSeq 2500. The second PCR ran for about 6 to 12 cycles and used a J-beta primer mix along with a sample-barcoded 5' primer. A unique molecular identifier was introduced onto each TCR beta cDNA molecule by a template-switch 5' adaptor carrying 12 random nucleotides. At least 2.5 million CDR3-containing paired-end reads were obtained from each sample. First-strand cDNA synthesis was performed from all RNA using the Mint cDNA synthesis kit, with priming by a TRBC-specific oligonucleotide. After uracil-DNA glycosylase treatment, a first 18-cycle PCR used universal primers M1SS and BC2_uni_R on all cDNA. The original pipeline was this. For normalization, 1 million high-quality reads were randomly selected from each sample, with every read carrying a distinct molecular identifier. Instead of being binned into consensus sequences, reads that shared molecular identifiers were thrown out. MiTCR, set to a Q25 quality threshold and the strictest error-elimination algorithm, was used for CDR3 identification, clonotype clustering and error correction. A nonparametric unseen species model using Euler transformation provided a lower-bound estimate of total TCR beta diversity. Starting from the raw public reads, TCRdb applied fastp trimming at Q25, assembled clones with MiXCR and retained in-frame beta chains. Every distinct CDR3 protein forms one entry, paired with its most common genes and DNA. It is TCRdb's table, rather than the study itself, that gives the V and J calls and clone size. The sample records 1.5 million or so distinct CDR3 sequences, approximately 43% of which are singletons. 4% of the sample lies in the top ten.

This specimen belongs to a study of blood T cells in healthy people across ages (dated by TCRdb to 2014 to 2015). As for the study more broadly: In model experiments, roughly one uniquely barcoded TCR beta cDNA molecule per two T cells was captured by template switching. Age-related changes in TCR beta repertoire diversity were measured in the study by deep sequencing normalized with unique cDNA molecular identifiers. The donors were split into four age groups: young (average around 17 years), middle-aged (nearly 40), aged (around 67) and long-lived (more than 80). To avoid experimental bias, donors of different ages were randomly spread across the sequencing lanes. For two donors (one aged 18 to 30 and one aged 80 or older), the study analyzed two additional independent replicas of 1 million unique cDNA reads from the same blood draw. What the study reported, not specific to this receptor: Estimates of total diversity from one million sequenced T cells were regarded as lower bounds and underestimates. The percentage of naive T cells measured by flow cytometry correlated strongly with observed TCR beta diversity. Donor CMV infection status was unknown, potentially confounding age-related changes in expanded clonotypes. The long-lived group showed more naive CD4+ T cells, fewer expanded clones and increased TCR diversity than the aged group, suggesting age selection. Observed TCR beta diversity per million T cells fell roughly linearly with age, and a significant reduction was already apparent by age approximately 40. Bulk unsorted PBMC profiling prevented conclusive comparison of naive and antigen-experienced compartments.

V drops 4 bases and J drops 2 bases, leaving 14 bases in between. CDR1 and CDR2 were assigned from the germline V gene as MNHEY and SVGEGT. The CDR3 measures 15 amino acids from cysteine to phenylalanine. The only DNA kept is the CDR3, 45 bases in frame from the first base. Systemically healthy Caucasian individuals from Russia, 39 in total and aged about 6 to 100 years, were included as donors. Around 9.9 milliliters of peripheral blood were collected from each donor into EDTA-treated Vacutainer tubes. Ficoll-Paque density-gradient centrifugation was used to isolate PBMCs, with at least 6.5 million obtained per sample. Total RNA, at least 5.5 micrograms per sample, was extracted from PBMCs with Trizol reagent. For every donor, flow cytometry on a PBMC aliquot measured the percentage of naive CD45RAhigh/CD27high T cells.

The sequenced material came from blood. This TCR came from a woman under 30 in good health. The chain is encoded by TRBV6-2 or TRBV6-3 joined to TRBJ1-2; no D gene is confidently identified. The DNA sequence reads TGTGCCAGCAGTTTTCCTAAGGGCAGAAACTATGGCTACACCTTC. Its translation reads: CASSFPKGRNYGYTF.